The 21 T cell receptor beta chains below all came from one sample that was sequenced in a study of T cells in localized non-small cell lung cancer. Some clones are missing from TCRdb's copy, which holds only in-frame ones; the method was immunoSEQ multiplex PCR. The sample has about 74,000 clones, 70% to 85% seen once; the top ten hold 1.3%. The material sequenced was peripheral blood, taken before any cancer treatment. The receptors shown here come from a female donor at least 60 years old with stage I lung adenocarcinoma.

The V and J genes are TRBV11-3 and TRBJ2-2; D might be TRBD1 (5 bases). Germline assignment: CDR1 SGHNT and CDR2 YENEEA. Trimming removed 0 bases at V and 7 bases at J, with 12 bases between. The length of the CDR3 is 15 residues. The CDR3 here is CASSLDGRVGGELFF. The CDR3 nucleotides are TGTGCCAGCAGCTTAGACGGCAGGGTCGGCGGGGAGCTGTTTTTT.

This clone was observed a single time. The chain employs TRBV12-5 and TRBJ2-7; TRBD1 matches 9 bases. The CDR3 sequence is 18 residues long. Losses at the gene ends were 3 bases for V and 3 bases for J; bases not matched to a gene: 15. Germline V gene lookup returns CDR1 LGHNT and CDR2 FRNRAP. CDR3 DNA: TGTGCTAGTGGTTTCCTTCAAGCCCGGGACAGGGACTTCTACGAGCAGTACTTC. This translates into CASGFLQARDRDFYEQYF.

This clone was found a few times. The V call is TRBV27, the J call TRBJ2-7; tentatively, D is TRBD1 or TRBD2 (5 bases each). The germline gives CDR1 MNHEY, CDR2 SMNVEV (reference sequence). V lost 7 bases to trimming and J lost 1 base, with 14 bases between them. CDR3 length: 14 residues. CDR3 residues: CASTPVWGSYEQYF. CDR3 nucleotides: TGTGCCAGCACCCCCGTCTGGGGGTCCTACGAGCAGTACTTC.

The rearrangement links TRBV5-1 to TRBJ1-1; unclear D gene. V lost 0 bases to trimming and J lost 0 bases, with 9 bases between them. Germline CDR1 is SGHRS and CDR2 is YFSETQ. CDR3 size: 15 residues. The DNA for the CDR3 is TGCGCCAGCAGCTTGGTATCCGCAGTGAACACTGAAGCTTTCTTT. Residues: CASSLVSAVNTEAFF.

The chain uses TRBV18 and TRBJ2-7; 9 nucleotides align to TRBD2. With V trimmed by 0 bases and J by 8 bases, 11 bases remained unmatched. CDR1 and CDR2 from the germline V gene are KGHSH and LQKENI. The CDR3 is made up of 16 amino acids. The CDR3 loop is CASSPPAGGPQGKQYF. The CDR3 DNA sequence: TGTGCCAGCTCACCACCCGCGGGAGGGCCACAGGGGAAGCAGTACTTC.

This clone was seen more than once but under ten times. The chain employs TRBV28 and TRBJ2-5, with a tentative D call TRBD1 (6 bases). This CDR3 is built from 16 residues. Trimming took 4 bases from V and 4 from J, leaving 19 bases between them. In germline, CDR1 is MDHEN, CDR2 SYDVKM. CDR3 protein: CASSSRQASITETQYF. The CDR3 region has the DNA TGTGCCAGCAGTTCTCGACAGGCGAGCATCACAGAGACCCAGTACTTC.

V gene TRBV19 combines with J gene TRBJ1-2; 7 nucleotides align to TRBD1. The CDR3 extends over 16 amino acids. J gave up 4 bases and V 3 bases, and 11 bases lay outside the gene matches. Germline V CDR1 and CDR2: LNHDA, SQIVND (reference sequence). Written as DNA, the CDR3 is TGTGCCAGTAGTATTACCTCGGGACAGCTCAGCTATGGCTACACCTTC. Encoded protein: CASSITSGQLSYGYTF.

The rearrangement links TRBV7-9 to TRBJ2-7; 8 bases fit TRBD2. The CDR3 loop spans 14 amino acids. Looked up from germline, CDR1 is SEHNR and CDR2 is FQNEAQ (reference sequence). V gave up 5 bases and J gave up 6 bases; unmatched junction bases: 9. The CDR3 loop is CASSLLADPSEQYF. In DNA form, the CDR3 reads TGTGCCAGCAGCCTACTAGCGGATCCTTCCGAGCAGTACTTC.

This clone was detected only once. The chain is built from TRBV9 and TRBJ1-3; D may be TRBD1 (5 bases). Germline-derived CDR1 and CDR2 are SGDLS and YYNGEE. The CDR3 runs to 15 residues. Between the trimmed V and J ends, which lost 0 bases and 3 bases, there was a span of 10 bases. This CDR3 is CASSVGLDSGNTIYF. The CDR3 DNA reads TGTGCCAGCAGCGTAGGGTTAGACAGTGGAAACACCATATATTTT. Based on the CDR3 plus reference TRBV9 and TRBJ1-3, the full variable domain is DSGVTQTPKHLITATGQRVTLRCSPRSGDLSVYWYQQSLDQGLQFLIQYYNGEERAKGNILERFSAQQFPDLHSELNLSSLELGDSALYFCASSVGLDSGNTIYFGEGSWLTVV.

This clone was counted once. The rearrangement links TRBV7-5 to TRBJ2-1. TRBV7-5 is labeled a pseudogene. The CDR3 is 8 amino acids. This chain's CDR3 is CVRSSQFF. CDR3 bases: TGTGTCAGAAGCTCGCAGTTCTTC.

The chain links TRBV6-1 to TRBJ2-3; no definite D call. Germline CDR1 reads MNHNS; CDR2 reads SASEGT. This CDR3 contains 16 residues. V dropped 1 base and J dropped 2 bases, with 13 bases sitting between them. The CDR3 DNA reads TGTGCCAGCAGTGAAGTCCATAAGGGTAACACAGATACGCAGTATTTT. It is translated as CASSEVHKGNTDTQYF.

The chain joins TRBV11-3 to TRBJ1-1; D call uncertain. This CDR3 has 14 amino acids. Germline CDR1 SGHNT, CDR2 YENEEA. Trimming stripped 0 bases from V and 6 bases from J, with 11 bases between. CDR3 loop: CASSLDGSRAEAFF. The CDR3 bases are TGTGCCAGCAGCTTAGATGGGTCCCGGGCTGAAGCTTTCTTT.

The chain combines TRBV5-1 with TRBJ1-1, with 10 bases fitting TRBD1. Germline-derived CDR1 and CDR2 are SGHRS and YFSETQ. J gave up 4 bases and V 3 bases, and 3 bases lay outside the gene matches. The length of the CDR3 is 14 residues. The CDR3 DNA reads as TGCGCCAGCAGCTGGGGACAGGGGAGCACTGAAGCTTTCTTT. This sequence encodes CASSWGQGSTEAFF.

This clone was found once. The chain joins TRBV4-2 to TRBJ2-7; 11 nucleotides align to TRBD2. With V trimmed by 3 bases and J by 0 bases, 7 bases remained unmatched. The CDR3 covers 17 residues. Germline assignment: CDR1 LGHNA and CDR2 YNFKEQ. CDR3 nucleotides: TGTGCCAGCAGCCAGAGCCTTAGCGGGAGGGCCTCCTACGAGCAGTACTTC. This sequence encodes CASSQSLSGRASYEQYF.

The rearrangement joins TRBV18 to TRBJ1-1; D not resolved. This CDR3 is built from 15 residues. V lost 3 bases, J lost 1 base, and 12 bases lay in between. The V gene's germline CDR1 is KGHSH and CDR2 LQKENI. CDR3 loop: CASSPEMGGNTEAFF. As DNA, the CDR3 is TGTGCCAGCTCACCGGAGATGGGAGGGAACACTGAAGCTTTCTTT.

This chain links TRBV9 with TRBJ2-1; D is perhaps TRBD2 (5 bases). From germline, CDR1 is SGDLS and CDR2 YYNGEE. The V and J ends lost 4 bases and 0 bases respectively, with 11 bases between them. This CDR3 is 15 amino acids long. Written as DNA, the CDR3 is TGTGCCAGCAGCCCACGACTAACCTCCTACAATGAGCAGTTCTTC. The encoded protein is CASSPRLTSYNEQFF.

V usage is TRBV18 and J usage is TRBJ2-7; TRBD1 aligns across 7 bases. CDR3 length equals 14 residues. The germline V gene has CDR1 KGHSH and CDR2 LQKENI. Unmatched junction bases numbered 7, after V lost 6 bases and J lost 2 bases. CDR3 in amino acids: CASSPRQGAYEQYF. CDR3 DNA: TGTGCCAGCTCCCCAAGACAGGGAGCCTACGAGCAGTACTTC.

The rearrangement uses TRBV6-6 and TRBJ1-2, with 7 positions matching TRBD1. With 0 bases clipped from V and 8 bases from J, the junction kept 9 bases outside the gene matches. CDR3 size: 15 residues. Per germline, CDR1 MNHNY and CDR2 SVGAGI (reference sequence). The CDR3 bases are TGTGCCAGCAGTTACTCGACAGACAGGGTGAACGGCTACACCTTC. Protein: CASSYSTDRVNGYTF.

The genes are TRBV6-6 and TRBJ2-3; no firm D call. Trimming pared 6 bases from V and 3 bases from J, leaving 16 bases between. This CDR3 has 15 residues. The V gene's germline CDR1 is MNHNY and CDR2 SVGAGI (reference sequence). The CDR3 here is CASSPLNLGTDTQYF. The CDR3 DNA sequence: TGTGCCAGCAGCCCACTTAATTTGGGGACAGATACGCAGTATTTT.

The chain is built from TRBV9 and TRBJ2-6, with 9 bases lining up with TRBD1. Germline V gene data show CDR1 as SGDLS and CDR2 as YYNGEE. The V and J ends lost 3 bases and 2 bases, in that order; junction bases with no gene match: 6. The CDR3 extends over 17 amino acids. The CDR3 nucleotides are TGTGCCAGCAGCGCACAGGGGGCGCAGACTGGGGCCAACGTCCTGACTTTC. This translates into CASSAQGAQTGANVLTF.

The chain employs TRBV9 and TRBJ2-3; 10 positions match TRBD2. The CDR3 length is 15 residues. Germline CDR1 reads SGDLS; CDR2 reads YYNGEE. Trimming took 0 bases from V and 3 from J; bases not matched to a gene: 1. The CDR3 DNA reads TGTGCCAGCAGCGTAGAACTAGCGGGGACAGATACGCAGTATTTT. Translated: CASSVELAGTDTQYF.